Described below is a single T cell receptor beta chain sequence and its context. CDR3 length equals 14 residues. Germline values: CDR1 SGDLS, CDR2 YYNGEE. The V and J ends lost 1 base and 7 bases, in that order; junction bases with no gene match: 2. This record belongs to a study of cytomegalovirus exposure and HLA in healthy donors. Clones were sequenced by immunoSEQ multiplex PCR, and TCRdb holds only the in-frame ones, with some missing. The sample yields 200,000 to 250,000 clones, approximately 80% seen once. The sample taken for sequencing was PBMCs. J is TRBJ2-1 and V is TRBV9; TRBD2 agrees at 10 bases. This TCR was sampled from a woman younger than 45 in good health and CMV-seropositive. The CDR3 sequence is CASSVPSGSNEQFF. CDR3 nucleotides: TGTGCCAGCAGCGTACCTAGCGGGAGTAATGAGCAGTTCTTC.